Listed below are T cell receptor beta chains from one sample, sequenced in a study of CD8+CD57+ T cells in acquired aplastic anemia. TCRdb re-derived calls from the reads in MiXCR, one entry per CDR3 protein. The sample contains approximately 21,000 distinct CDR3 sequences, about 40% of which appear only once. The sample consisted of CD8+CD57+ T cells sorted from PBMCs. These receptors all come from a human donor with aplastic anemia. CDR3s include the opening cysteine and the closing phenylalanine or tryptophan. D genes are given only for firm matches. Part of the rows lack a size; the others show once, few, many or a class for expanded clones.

cdr3_nt: TGCGCCAGCAGCTTGGACCCCCCGACAGGGGGCGCGGTTGGGGAGCTGTTTTTT
cdr3_aa: CASSLDPPTGGAVGELFF
v_call: TRBV5-1
j_call: TRBJ2-2
d_call: TRBD1
clone_size: .

cdr3_nt: TGTGCCAGCAGCACCTTCCGAGGGGGCCTAAGCTATGGAAACACCATATATTTT
cdr3_aa: CASSTFRGGLSYGNTIYF
v_call: TRBV7-9
j_call: TRBJ1-3
d_call: TRBD1
clone_size: .

cdr3_nt: TGTGCCAGCAGCTTAGGGTCGAGTAATACGCAGTATTTT
cdr3_aa: CASSLGSSNTQYF
v_call: TRBV7-6
j_call: TRBJ2-3
d_call: .
clone_size: many

cdr3_nt: TGCGCCAGCAGCTTGGCCGTTGTCCGGGGGCTCCCGAACACTGAAGCTTTCTTT
cdr3_aa: CASSLAVVRGLPNTEAFF
v_call: TRBV5-1
j_call: TRBJ1-1
d_call: .
clone_size: .

cdr3_nt: TGTGCCATCATTTACAGGGTCACTGAAGCCCTCTTT
cdr3_aa: CAIIYRVTEALF
v_call: TRBV10-3
j_call: TRBJ1-1
d_call: .
clone_size: .

cdr3_nt: TGCGCCAGCAGTGACGGTCTTGCTCCCCCTTTAACTAGCACAGATACGCAGTATTTT
cdr3_aa: CASSDGLAPPLTSTDTQYF
v_call: TRBV10-2
j_call: TRBJ2-3
d_call: .
clone_size: few

cdr3_nt: TGTGCCAGCAGCTTATCCCCACTAGCGGGAGGTGTGGAGACCCAGTACTTC
cdr3_aa: CASSLSPLAGGVETQYF
v_call: TRBV7-9
j_call: TRBJ2-5
d_call: TRBD2
clone_size: few

cdr3_nt: TGTGCCAGCAGTGAAGAAGAGTGGGGAACCAACTATGGCTACACCTTC
cdr3_aa: CASSEEEWGTNYGYTF
v_call: TRBV25-1
j_call: TRBJ1-2
d_call: .
clone_size: .

cdr3_nt: TGTGCCAGCATGACAGGGGGATCGTACGAGCAGTACTTC
cdr3_aa: CASMTGGSYEQYF
v_call: TRBV2
j_call: TRBJ2-7
d_call: TRBD1
clone_size: few

cdr3_nt: TGTGCCAGCAGTTACTTTCCTCCAGGCGTTCAAGGGAACACTGAAGCTTTCTTT
cdr3_aa: CASSYFPPGVQGNTEAFF
v_call: TRBV6-5
j_call: TRBJ1-1
d_call: .
clone_size: .

cdr3_nt: TGTGCCACCAGCAGAGATGGGCAGGGGGGGACCACAGATACGCAGTATTTT
cdr3_aa: CATSRDGQGGTTDTQYF
v_call: TRBV15
j_call: TRBJ2-3
d_call: .
clone_size: .

cdr3_nt: TGTGCCAGCAGGGTCGGGTCCACCGGGGAGCTGTTTTTT
cdr3_aa: CASRVGSTGELFF
v_call: TRBV7-9
j_call: TRBJ2-2
d_call: .
clone_size: .

cdr3_nt: TGTGCTAGTGGCCGCGACAGGGGGTACACAGATACGCAGTATTTT
cdr3_aa: CASGRDRGYTDTQYF
v_call: TRBV12-5
j_call: TRBJ2-3
d_call: TRBD1
clone_size: few

cdr3_nt: TGTGCCAGTAGTATAAACCTCCGGGACAGGGTTGGGAATGAGCAGTTCTTC
cdr3_aa: CASSINLRDRVGNEQFF
v_call: TRBV19
j_call: TRBJ2-1
d_call: TRBD1
clone_size: .

cdr3_nt: TGCAGCGTGGCGGACAGGGCCGGTTACGAGCAGTACTTC
cdr3_aa: CSVADRAGYEQYF
v_call: TRBV29-1
j_call: TRBJ2-7
d_call: TRBD1
clone_size: .

cdr3_nt: TGTGCCACCAGCAGAGACGGAACCGGTGGGGCGGGCCGTGCCTACGAGCAGTACTTC
cdr3_aa: CATSRDGTGGAGRAYEQYF
v_call: TRBV15
j_call: TRBJ2-7
d_call: .
clone_size: many

cdr3_nt: TGCAGCGTTGGGGGGTATGTGGAGACCCAGTACTTC
cdr3_aa: CSVGGYVETQYF
v_call: TRBV29-1
j_call: TRBJ2-5
d_call: .
clone_size: few

cdr3_nt: TGCAGTGCTTCTAAGGACGGAGCCACCGCTTCCGATGAGCAGTTCTTC
cdr3_aa: CSASKDGATASDEQFF
v_call: TRBV20-1
j_call: TRBJ2-1
d_call: .
clone_size: .

cdr3_nt: TGCGCCAGCACCCCAAGCGATTTGAACACTGAAGCTTTCTTT
cdr3_aa: CASTPSDLNTEAFF
v_call: TRBV10-2
j_call: TRBJ1-1
d_call: .
clone_size: .

cdr3_nt: TGTGCCAGCAGCTTAGATACAGGGGTTATCGGGGAGCTGTTTTTT
cdr3_aa: CASSLDTGVIGELFF
v_call: TRBV7-8
j_call: TRBJ2-2
d_call: TRBD1
clone_size: .

cdr3_nt: TGTGCCAGCAGCTTAGCGGAGGGGAGCACAGATACGCAGTATTTT
cdr3_aa: CASSLAEGSTDTQYF
v_call: TRBV11-2
j_call: TRBJ2-3
d_call: .
clone_size: .

cdr3_nt: TGTGCCAGCAGTGATCAAGGGGATGAAGCTTTCTTT
cdr3_aa: CASSDQGDEAFF
v_call: TRBV5-8
j_call: TRBJ1-1
d_call: .
clone_size: .

cdr3_nt: TGCGCCAGCACCCCTATTCCGGGCGGACAGCTGTTTTTT
cdr3_aa: CASTPIPGGQLFF
v_call: TRBV10-1
j_call: TRBJ2-2
d_call: .
clone_size: .

cdr3_nt: TGTGCCAGCAGCGTCGACAGGGCTAATTCACCCCTCCACTTT
cdr3_aa: CASSVDRANSPLHF
v_call: TRBV9
j_call: TRBJ1-6
d_call: TRBD1
clone_size: .

cdr3_nt: TGTGCCACCAGCAGAGATTTGGGGAACTATGGCTACACCTTC
cdr3_aa: CATSRDLGNYGYTF
v_call: TRBV15
j_call: TRBJ1-2
d_call: .
clone_size: .

cdr3_nt: TGTGCCTCAGGAGTGGGTGACTCCTACAATGAGCAGTTCTTC
cdr3_aa: CASGVGDSYNEQFF
v_call: TRBV10-3
j_call: TRBJ2-1
d_call: .
clone_size: medium-sized

cdr3_nt: TGTGCCAGCAGCTTGGCATCGGGGAATGAGCAGTTCTTC
cdr3_aa: CASSLASGNEQFF
v_call: TRBV5-4
j_call: TRBJ2-1
d_call: .
clone_size: .

cdr3_nt: TGCGCCAGCAGCCCGGGGACAGGGGAGAATGAGCAGTTCTTC
cdr3_aa: CASSPGTGENEQFF
v_call: TRBV5-1
j_call: TRBJ2-1
d_call: TRBD1
clone_size: once

cdr3_nt: TGTGCCAGCAGTCCCGAGGGGGCCACAGATACGCAGTATTTT
cdr3_aa: CASSPEGATDTQYF
v_call: TRBV6-4
j_call: TRBJ2-3
d_call: TRBD1
clone_size: many

cdr3_nt: TGTGCCAGCAGCTATCGCGAGCGGGGGGGCACAGATACGCAGTATTTT
cdr3_aa: CASSYRERGGTDTQYF
v_call: TRBV7-2
j_call: TRBJ2-3
d_call: TRBD2
clone_size: many

cdr3_nt: TGTGCCAGCAGCTCCCCCCGGGCAGGGATTTATGGCTACACCTTC
cdr3_aa: CASSSPRAGIYGYTF
v_call: TRBV5-8
j_call: TRBJ1-2
d_call: .
clone_size: .

cdr3_nt: TGTGCCACCCTAGCGGGGGGCACCGGGGAGCTGTTTTTT
cdr3_aa: CATLAGGTGELFF
v_call: TRBV6-1
j_call: TRBJ2-2
d_call: TRBD2
clone_size: .

cdr3_nt: TGCGCCCTTGGGGAAAACATGAACACTGAAGCTTTCTTT
cdr3_aa: CALGENMNTEAFF
v_call: TRBV10-1
j_call: TRBJ1-1
d_call: .
clone_size: .

cdr3_nt: TGTGCCAGCAGGGGACAGGGTCACTACAATGAGCAGTTCTTC
cdr3_aa: CASRGQGHYNEQFF
v_call: TRBV2
j_call: TRBJ2-1
d_call: TRBD1
clone_size: few

cdr3_nt: TGTGCCAGCAGGCTACAGGGGGCTCTCACTGAAGCTTTCTTT
cdr3_aa: CASRLQGALTEAFF
v_call: TRBV2
j_call: TRBJ1-1
d_call: TRBD1
clone_size: many

cdr3_nt: TGCAGTGCTATCGGTCTAGCGAGTACCCTATCGAGGGAGCAGTACTTC
cdr3_aa: CSAIGLASTLSREQYF
v_call: TRBV20-1
j_call: TRBJ2-7
d_call: .
clone_size: medium-sized

cdr3_nt: TGCAGTGCTAGCCTAGCGGGGTTCTATAATTCACCCCTCCACTTT
cdr3_aa: CSASLAGFYNSPLHF
v_call: TRBV20-1
j_call: TRBJ1-6
d_call: .
clone_size: few

cdr3_nt: TGCGCCAGCAGTGCGGGTGAAAACACCATATATTTT
cdr3_aa: CASSAGENTIYF
v_call: TRBV10-2
j_call: TRBJ1-3
d_call: .
clone_size: .

cdr3_nt: TGTGCCACCAGCAGCACCACGGGGGGGCCTGAGACCCAGTACTTC
cdr3_aa: CATSSTTGGPETQYF
v_call: TRBV15
j_call: TRBJ2-5
d_call: TRBD2
clone_size: many

cdr3_nt: TGCAGCGTTGAAGATACGGGTAATGAGCAGTTCTTC
cdr3_aa: CSVEDTGNEQFF
v_call: TRBV29-1
j_call: TRBJ2-1
d_call: .
clone_size: .

cdr3_nt: TGCAGTGCTTCCGGGACAGGGGCCAGAGACTATGGCTACACCTTC
cdr3_aa: CSASGTGARDYGYTF
v_call: TRBV20-1
j_call: TRBJ1-2
d_call: TRBD1
clone_size: .

cdr3_nt: TGCAGTGCTAGAGAACTCGGGACAGGGGATACCCAGCCCCAGCATTTT
cdr3_aa: CSARELGTGDTQPQHF
v_call: TRBV20-1
j_call: TRBJ1-5
d_call: TRBD1
clone_size: .

cdr3_nt: TGTGCCAGCAGTGCTCCGGGAGGGATGGGGGATACGCAGTATTTT
cdr3_aa: CASSAPGGMGDTQYF
v_call: TRBV6-5
j_call: TRBJ2-3
d_call: TRBD2
clone_size: .

cdr3_nt: TGTGCCACCCGGACAGGGGGCAATGAGCAGTTCTTC
cdr3_aa: CATRTGGNEQFF
v_call: TRBV2
j_call: TRBJ2-1
d_call: TRBD1
clone_size: .

cdr3_nt: TGCAGTGCTAGTAAGGAGACCCAGTACTTC
cdr3_aa: CSASKETQYF
v_call: TRBV20-1
j_call: TRBJ2-5
d_call: .
clone_size: few

cdr3_nt: TGTGCCAGCAGCTCCGCGGACAGGGGGCGGTTTGACGAGCAGTACTTC
cdr3_aa: CASSSADRGRFDEQYF
v_call: TRBV6-2/TRBV6-3
j_call: TRBJ2-7
d_call: TRBD1
clone_size: .

cdr3_nt: TGCAGTGCTAGAGATATCGGGGGACCCCCTGTGGAGCAGTACTTC
cdr3_aa: CSARDIGGPPVEQYF
v_call: TRBV20-1
j_call: TRBJ2-7
d_call: .
clone_size: .

cdr3_nt: TGTGCCAGCAGTCATCAACAGGGATGGCACAGGAATGAGCAGTTCTTC
cdr3_aa: CASSHQQGWHRNEQFF
v_call: TRBV12-3/TRBV12-4
j_call: TRBJ2-1
d_call: .
clone_size: .

cdr3_nt: TGCGCCAGCAGCTCCCGACCCTTAAGCTCCTACGAGCAGTACTTC
cdr3_aa: CASSSRPLSSYEQYF
v_call: TRBV5-1
j_call: TRBJ2-7
d_call: .
clone_size: .

cdr3_nt: TGTGCCACAACTCAGGAGGGCTACAATGAGCAGTTCTTC
cdr3_aa: CATTQEGYNEQFF
v_call: TRBV28
j_call: TRBJ2-1
d_call: .
clone_size: .

cdr3_nt: .
cdr3_aa: CASSFYICSGQGDTTNEQFF
v_call: TRBV7-6
j_call: TRBJ2-1
d_call: .
clone_size: .